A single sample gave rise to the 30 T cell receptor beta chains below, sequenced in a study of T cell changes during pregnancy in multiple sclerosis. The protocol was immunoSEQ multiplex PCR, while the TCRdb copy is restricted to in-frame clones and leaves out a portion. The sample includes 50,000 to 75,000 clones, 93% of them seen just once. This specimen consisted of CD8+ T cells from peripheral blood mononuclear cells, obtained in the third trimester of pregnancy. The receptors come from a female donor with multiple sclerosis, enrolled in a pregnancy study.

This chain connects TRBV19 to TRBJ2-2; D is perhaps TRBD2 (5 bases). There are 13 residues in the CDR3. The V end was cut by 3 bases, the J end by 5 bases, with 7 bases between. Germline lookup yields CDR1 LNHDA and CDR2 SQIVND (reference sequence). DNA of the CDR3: TGTGCCAGTAGTATGGGCGGGACCGGGGAGCTGTTTTTT. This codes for CASSMGGTGELFF.

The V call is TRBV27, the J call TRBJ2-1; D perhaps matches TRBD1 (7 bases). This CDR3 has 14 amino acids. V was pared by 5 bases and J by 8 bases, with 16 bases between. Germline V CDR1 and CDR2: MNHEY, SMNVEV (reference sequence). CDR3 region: CASSEGGGTDEQFF. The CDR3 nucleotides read TGTGCCAGCAGTGAAGGAGGGGGCACGGATGAGCAGTTCTTC.

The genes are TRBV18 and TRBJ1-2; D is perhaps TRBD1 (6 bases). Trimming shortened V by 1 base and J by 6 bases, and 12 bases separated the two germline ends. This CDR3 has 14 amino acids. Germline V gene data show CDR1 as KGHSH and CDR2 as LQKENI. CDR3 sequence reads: CASSPLKGVDGYTF. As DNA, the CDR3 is TGTGCCAGCTCACCACTTAAGGGGGTTGATGGCTACACCTTC. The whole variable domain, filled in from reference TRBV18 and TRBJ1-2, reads NAGVMQNPRHLVRRRGQEARLRCSPMKGHSHVYWYRQLPEEGLKFMVYLQKENIIDESGMPKERFSAEFPKEGPSILRIQQVVRGDSAAYFCASSPLKGVDGYTFGSGTRLTVV.

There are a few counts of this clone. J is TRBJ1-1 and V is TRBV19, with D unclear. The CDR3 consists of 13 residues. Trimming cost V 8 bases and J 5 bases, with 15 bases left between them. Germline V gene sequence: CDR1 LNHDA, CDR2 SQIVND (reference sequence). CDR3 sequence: CASADEVGTEAFF. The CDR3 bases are TGTGCCAGTGCAGACGAGGTTGGGACTGAAGCTTTCTTT. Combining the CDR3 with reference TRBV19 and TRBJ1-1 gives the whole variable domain DGGITQSPKYLFRKEGQNVTLSCEQNLNHDAMYWYRQDPGQGLRLIYYSQIVNDFQKGDIAEGYSVSREKKESFPLTVTSAQKNPTAFYLCASADEVGTEAFFGQGTRLTVV.

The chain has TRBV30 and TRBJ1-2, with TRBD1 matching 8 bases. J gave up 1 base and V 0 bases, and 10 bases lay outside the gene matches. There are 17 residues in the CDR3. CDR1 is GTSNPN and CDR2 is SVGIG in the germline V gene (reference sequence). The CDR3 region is CAWSVPARQGINYGYTF. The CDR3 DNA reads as TGTGCCTGGAGTGTACCCGCCCGACAGGGGATTAACTATGGCTACACCTTC.

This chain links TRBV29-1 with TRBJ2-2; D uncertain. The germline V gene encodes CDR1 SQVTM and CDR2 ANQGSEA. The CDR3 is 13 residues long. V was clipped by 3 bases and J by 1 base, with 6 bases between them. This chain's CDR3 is CSVDVVNTGELFF. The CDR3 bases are TGCAGCGTTGATGTCGTGAACACCGGGGAGCTGTTTTTT.

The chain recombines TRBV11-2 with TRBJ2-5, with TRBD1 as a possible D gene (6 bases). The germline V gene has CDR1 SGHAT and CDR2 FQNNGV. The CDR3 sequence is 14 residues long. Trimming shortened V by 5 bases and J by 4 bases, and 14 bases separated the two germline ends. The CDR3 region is CASSIQGMVETQYF. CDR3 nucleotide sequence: TGTGCCAGCAGCATACAGGGCATGGTAGAGACCCAGTACTTC.

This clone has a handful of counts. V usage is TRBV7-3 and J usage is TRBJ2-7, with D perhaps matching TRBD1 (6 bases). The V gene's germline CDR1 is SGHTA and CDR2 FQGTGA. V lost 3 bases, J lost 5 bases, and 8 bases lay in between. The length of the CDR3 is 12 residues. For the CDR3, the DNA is TGTGCCAGCAGCTTGGGGGCCAACGAGCAGTACTTC. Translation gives CASSLGANEQYF.

The CDR3 DNA sequence: TGTGCCAGCAGCTTCCGACAGTCTGGTACAGATACGCAGTATTTT. Residues: CASSFRQSGTDTQYF. The V call is TRBV5-8, the J call TRBJ2-3, with a tentative D call TRBD1 (5 bases). V was pared by 2 bases and J by 3 bases, with 13 bases between. This CDR3 contains 15 residues. Germline-derived CDR1 and CDR2 are SGHTS and YDEGEE. The full variable domain, with the rest looked up from reference TRBV5-8 and TRBJ2-3, is EAGVTQSPTHLIKTRGQQATLRCSPISGHTSVYWYQQALGLGLQFLLWYDEGEERNRGNFPPRFSGRQFPNYSSELNVNALELEDSALYLCASSFRQSGTDTQYFGPGTRLTVL.

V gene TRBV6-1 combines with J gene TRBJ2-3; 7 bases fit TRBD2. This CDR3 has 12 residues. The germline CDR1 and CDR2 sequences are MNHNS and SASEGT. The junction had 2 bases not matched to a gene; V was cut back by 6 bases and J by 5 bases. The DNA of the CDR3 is TGTGCCAGCAGCCTAGCGGTAGATACGCAGTATTTT. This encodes CASSLAVDTQYF.

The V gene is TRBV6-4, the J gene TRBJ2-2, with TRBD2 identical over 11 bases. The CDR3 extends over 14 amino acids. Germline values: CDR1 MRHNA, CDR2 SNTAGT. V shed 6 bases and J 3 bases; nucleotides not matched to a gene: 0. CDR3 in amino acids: CASRLAGDTGELFF. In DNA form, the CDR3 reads TGTGCCAGCAGACTAGCGGGAGACACCGGGGAGCTGTTTTTT.

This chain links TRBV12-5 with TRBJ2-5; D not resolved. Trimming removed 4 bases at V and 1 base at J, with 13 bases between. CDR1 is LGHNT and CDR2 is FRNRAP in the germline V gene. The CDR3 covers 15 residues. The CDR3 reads CASGSPLAFQETQYF. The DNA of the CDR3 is TGTGCTAGTGGTTCCCCACTCGCGTTCCAAGAGACCCAGTACTTC.

The DNA of the CDR3 is TGTGCCTGGAGTCAGTTACAGGGGACAGATACGCAGTATTTT. Translated, it gives CAWSQLQGTDTQYF. The V call is TRBV30, the J call TRBJ2-3; 7 nucleotides match TRBD1. The ends lost 2 bases at V and 3 bases at J; junction bases unmatched: 5. From germline, CDR1 is GTSNPN and CDR2 SVGIG (reference sequence). The CDR3 has 14 amino acids.

CDR3 nucleotides: TGCGCCAGCAGCCCCCCAACGGGACAGGGTTTCGACGAGCAGTACTTC. It encodes CASSPPTGQGFDEQYF. The chain has TRBV5-1 and TRBJ2-7; 9 nucleotides match TRBD1. This CDR3 is 16 amino acids long. Germline loops: CDR1 SGHRS, CDR2 YFSETQ. V was clipped by 4 bases and J by 5 bases; unmatched bases: 13.

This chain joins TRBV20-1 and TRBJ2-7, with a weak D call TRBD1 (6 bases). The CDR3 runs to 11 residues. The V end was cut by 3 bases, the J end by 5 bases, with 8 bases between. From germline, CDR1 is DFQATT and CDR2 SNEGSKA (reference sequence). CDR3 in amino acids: CSASTGNEQYF. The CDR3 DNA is TGCAGTGCTAGTACAGGGAACGAGCAGTACTTC.

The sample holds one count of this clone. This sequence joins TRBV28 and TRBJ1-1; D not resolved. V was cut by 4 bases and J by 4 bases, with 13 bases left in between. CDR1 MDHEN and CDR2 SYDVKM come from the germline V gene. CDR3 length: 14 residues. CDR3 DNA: TGTGCCAGCAGTTATATGGGAGCTACCACTGAAGCTTTCTTT. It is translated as CASSYMGATTEAFF.

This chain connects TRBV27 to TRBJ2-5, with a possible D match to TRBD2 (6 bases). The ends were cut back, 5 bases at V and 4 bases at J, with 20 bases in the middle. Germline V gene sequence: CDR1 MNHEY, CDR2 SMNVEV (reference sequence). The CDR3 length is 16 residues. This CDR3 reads CASSPSLREWAETQYF. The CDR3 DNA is TGTGCCAGCAGTCCCTCCCTCCGGGAGTGGGCAGAGACCCAGTACTTC.

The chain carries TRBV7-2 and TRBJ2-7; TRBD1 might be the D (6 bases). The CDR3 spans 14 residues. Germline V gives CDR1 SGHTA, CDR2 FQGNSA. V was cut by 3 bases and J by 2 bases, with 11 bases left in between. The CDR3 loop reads CASSFIGGTYEQYF. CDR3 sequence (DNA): TGTGCCAGCAGCTTCATAGGGGGAACCTACGAGCAGTACTTC.

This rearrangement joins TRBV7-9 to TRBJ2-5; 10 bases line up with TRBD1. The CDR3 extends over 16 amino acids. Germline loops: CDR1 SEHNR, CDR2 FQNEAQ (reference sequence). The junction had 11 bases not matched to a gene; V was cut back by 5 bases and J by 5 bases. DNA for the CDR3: TGTGCCAGCAGCCACCGGGACAGGGGAGCTCGGGAGACCCAGTACTTC. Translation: CASSHRDRGARETQYF.

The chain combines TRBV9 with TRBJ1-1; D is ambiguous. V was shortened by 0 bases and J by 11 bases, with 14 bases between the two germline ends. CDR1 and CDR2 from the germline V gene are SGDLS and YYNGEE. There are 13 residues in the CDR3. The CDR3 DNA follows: TGTGCCAGCAGCGTAGAGTTCGGGGAGTGGGCTTTCTTT. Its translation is CASSVEFGEWAFF.

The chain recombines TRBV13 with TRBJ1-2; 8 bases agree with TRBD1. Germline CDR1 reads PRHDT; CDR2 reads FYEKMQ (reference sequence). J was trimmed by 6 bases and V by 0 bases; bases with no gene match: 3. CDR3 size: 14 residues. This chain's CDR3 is CASSLGAGGHGYTF. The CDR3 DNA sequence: TGTGCCAGCAGCTTAGGGGCAGGGGGCCATGGCTACACCTTC.

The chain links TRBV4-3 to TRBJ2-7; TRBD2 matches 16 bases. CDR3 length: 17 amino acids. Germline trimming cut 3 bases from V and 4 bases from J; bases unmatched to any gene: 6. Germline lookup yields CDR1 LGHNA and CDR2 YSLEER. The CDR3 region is CASSQGTSGRAKYEQYF. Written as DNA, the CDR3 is TGCGCCAGCAGCCAGGGGACTAGCGGGAGGGCCAAGTACGAGCAGTACTTC.

The CDR3 protein is CASSSGTSVYNEQFF. The DNA for the CDR3 is TGTGCCAGCAGCTCCGGGACTAGCGTTTACAATGAGCAGTTCTTC. The chain uses TRBV7-2 and TRBJ2-1; 10 bases map to TRBD2. Germline CDR1 SGHTA, CDR2 FQGNSA. V trimming: 4 bases; J trimming: 4 bases; junction bases outside the gene matches: 4. The CDR3 runs 15 residues.

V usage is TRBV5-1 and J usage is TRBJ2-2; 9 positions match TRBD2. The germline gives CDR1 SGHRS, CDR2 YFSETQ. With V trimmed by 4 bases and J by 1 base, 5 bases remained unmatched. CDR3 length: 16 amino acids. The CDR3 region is CASSMETSGNTGELFF. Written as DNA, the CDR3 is TGCGCCAGCAGCATGGAGACTAGCGGGAACACCGGGGAGCTGTTTTTT.

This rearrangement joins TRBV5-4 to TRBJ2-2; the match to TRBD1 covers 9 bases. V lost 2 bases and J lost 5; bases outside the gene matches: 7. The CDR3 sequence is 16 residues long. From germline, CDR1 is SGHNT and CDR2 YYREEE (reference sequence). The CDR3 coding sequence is TGTGCCAGCAGCTTACCGGGACAGGGCTTTACCGGGGAGCTGTTTTTT. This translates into CASSLPGQGFTGELFF.

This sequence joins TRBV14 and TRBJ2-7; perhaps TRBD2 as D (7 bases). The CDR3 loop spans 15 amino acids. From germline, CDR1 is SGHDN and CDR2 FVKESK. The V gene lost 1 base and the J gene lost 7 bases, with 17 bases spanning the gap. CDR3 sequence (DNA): TGTGCCAGCAGCCAAGTGAGGGGGAGGGCCCATGAGCAGTACTTC. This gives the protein CASSQVRGRAHEQYF.

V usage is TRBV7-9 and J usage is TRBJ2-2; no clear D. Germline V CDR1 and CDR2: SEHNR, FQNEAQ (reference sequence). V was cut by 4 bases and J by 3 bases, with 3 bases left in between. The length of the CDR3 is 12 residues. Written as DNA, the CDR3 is TGTGCCAGCAGCTCGGACACCGGGGAGCTGTTTTTT. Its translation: CASSSDTGELFF. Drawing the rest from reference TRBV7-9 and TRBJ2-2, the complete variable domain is DTGVSQNPRHKITKRGQNVTFRCDPISEHNRLYWYRQTLGQGPEFLTYFQNEAQLEKSRLLSDRFSAERPKGSFSTLEIQRTEQGDSAMYLCASSSDTGELFFGEGSRLTVL.

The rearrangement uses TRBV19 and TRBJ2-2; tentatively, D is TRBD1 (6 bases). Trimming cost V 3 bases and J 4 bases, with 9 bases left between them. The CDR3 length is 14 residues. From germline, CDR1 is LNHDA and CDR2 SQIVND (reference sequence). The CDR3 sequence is CASSMYRVTGELFF. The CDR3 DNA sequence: TGTGCCAGTAGTATGTACAGGGTCACCGGGGAGCTGTTTTTT.

CDR3 sequence (DNA): TGTGCCAGCAGCTTGGGCGGGGCCAATGAGCAGTTCTTC. It specifies CASSLGGANEQFF. The chain joins TRBV5-4 to TRBJ2-1, with a weak D call TRBD2 (6 bases). The CDR3 runs 13 residues. Trimming took off 0 bases at V and 6 bases at J, with 7 bases between the two ends. The germline V gene has CDR1 SGHNT and CDR2 YYREEE (reference sequence).

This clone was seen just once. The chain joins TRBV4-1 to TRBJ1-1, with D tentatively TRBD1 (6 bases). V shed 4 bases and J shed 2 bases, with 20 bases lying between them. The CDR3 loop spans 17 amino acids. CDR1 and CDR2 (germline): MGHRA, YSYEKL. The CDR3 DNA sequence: TGCGCCAGCAGCCTCCAAGTGGACAGAATAAGAAACACTGAAGCTTTCTTT. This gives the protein CASSLQVDRIRNTEAFF.